The rows below give T cell receptor beta chains drawn from one sample of a study of neoadjuvant anti-PD-1 for oral cavity cancer. Clones were read by immunoSEQ multiplex PCR, and TCRdb kept only the in-frame ones, dropping some. Among about 14,000 clones, roughly 73% were seen once, and the ten largest hold just under 3%. The sequencing here drew on PBMCs, taken before nivolumab (anti-PD-1) treatment. Source of these receptors: a person aged 35-79 years with oral cavity squamous cell carcinoma. CDR3s include the opening cysteine and the closing phenylalanine or tryptophan. Fields, in order: CDR3 protein, CDR3 DNA, J gene, V gene, clone size, D gene. A D gene is named only where the DNA matches it firmly. The listing skips clone size in some rows; elsewhere it reads once, few, many or a size class.

CASTKLVSPEAFF TGTGCCAGCACTAAATTAGTTAGTCCTGAAGCTTTCTTT TRBJ1-1 TRBV6-5 once -
CASSDSSGRALYGYTF TGCGCCAGCAGCGACTCCTCGGGACGGGCTCTCTATGGCTACACCTTC TRBJ1-2 TRBV5-1 - -
CASSYSRSNQPQHF TGTGCCAGCAGTTACTCGAGGAGCAATCAGCCCCAGCATTTT TRBJ1-5 TRBV6-6 few -
CASSLSAAGPGNEQFF TGTGCCAGCAGCTTAAGCGCGGCGGGTCCAGGGAATGAGCAGTTCTTC TRBJ2-1 TRBV7-3 - -
CASTGQPSYGYTF TGTGCCAGCACCGGACAGCCTTCCTATGGCTACACCTTC TRBJ1-2 TRBV2 - -
CASSLGLAGSDTQYF TGTGCCAGCAGCCTGGGACTAGCGGGAAGTGATACGCAGTATTTT TRBJ2-3 TRBV2 - TRBD2
CASSLAGNTIYF TGTGCCAGCAGCTTGGCTGGAAACACCATATATTTT TRBJ1-3 TRBV5-4 - -
CASSLWTPGLAVKETQYF TGTGCCAGCAGTTTATGGACACCGGGACTAGCGGTAAAAGAGACCCAGTACTTC TRBJ2-5 TRBV7-7 - TRBD2
CASSLSGAGNTDTQYF TGTGCCAGCAGCCTAAGCGGAGCGGGGAACACAGATACGCAGTATTTT TRBJ2-3 TRBV7-8 - TRBD2
CASSSAHGVREQYF TGCGCCAGCAGCTCCGCACATGGGGTCCGCGAGCAGTACTTC TRBJ2-7 TRBV5-1 - -
CASSPLDRPPGYGYTF TGTGCCAGCAGCCCCCTGGACAGACCCCCCGGCTATGGCTACACCTTC TRBJ1-2 TRBV5-6 - -
CASSFSLSGRAYNEQFF TGTGCCAGCAGCTTCTCCCTTAGCGGGAGGGCCTACAATGAGCAGTTCTTC TRBJ2-1 TRBV11-2 - TRBD2
CASSFGFRGRGNTIYF TGTGCCAGCAGCTTTGGTTTTCGGGGTAGAGGAAACACCATATATTTT TRBJ1-3 TRBV7-8 - -
CASSLGTAGGGETQYF TGTGCCAGCAGCTTAGGTACCGCGGGAGGAGGAGAGACCCAGTACTTC TRBJ2-5 TRBV7-9 once TRBD2
CASNTGHLTDTQYF TGTGCCAGCAACACCGGACACCTCACAGATACGCAGTATTTT TRBJ2-3 TRBV6-1 - -
CASSRGTSGREEQFF TGTGCCAGCAGCCGCGGGACTAGCGGGAGGGAAGAGCAGTTCTTC TRBJ2-1 TRBV4-2 - TRBD2
CASSPVGVTASRNQPQHF TGTGCCAGCTCCCCTGTGGGGGTAACGGCCTCACGCAATCAGCCCCAGCATTTT TRBJ1-5 TRBV18 - -
CAWSAGTGNADTQYF TGTGCCTGGAGTGCCGGGACAGGGAATGCGGATACGCAGTATTTT TRBJ2-3 TRBV30 - TRBD1
CASRKTGGGYTF TGTGCCAGTAGGAAGACAGGGGGCGGCTACACCTTC TRBJ1-2 TRBV19 - TRBD1
CAIRWGQNDAEAFF TGTGCCATCAGGTGGGGTCAGAACGACGCTGAAGCTTTCTTT TRBJ1-1 TRBV10-3 - -
CASSVGGFDTEAFF TGTGCCAGCAGCGTAGGGGGTTTTGATACTGAAGCTTTCTTT TRBJ1-1 TRBV9 - -
CASSFFTDTQYF TGCGCCAGCAGCTTCTTTACAGATACGCAGTATTTT TRBJ2-3 TRBV5-1 - -
CAISEREGSDEQYF TGTGCCATCAGTGAGCGGGAGGGTTCCGACGAGCAGTACTTC TRBJ2-7 TRBV10-3 - TRBD2
CASSQIYLATGANVLTF TGCGCCAGCAGCCAAATATATCTAGCGACCGGGGCCAACGTCCTGACTTTC TRBJ2-6 TRBV4-1 - -
CASSLRDRRDPTDTQYF TGTGCCAGCAGTCTCCGGGACAGGAGGGACCCCACAGATACGCAGTATTTT TRBJ2-3 TRBV27 - TRBD1
CASSLNWGLVEQYF TGTGCCAGCAGCTTAAATTGGGGGCTCGTCGAGCAGTACTTC TRBJ2-7 TRBV7-8 - -
CAWFPRLARTYEQYF TGTGCCTGGTTCCCGAGGCTAGCCAGAACCTACGAGCAGTACTTC TRBJ2-7 TRBV30 - -
CASGPRGFLSYEQYF TGTGCTAGTGGTCCCCGGGGGTTCCTGTCCTACGAGCAGTACTTC TRBJ2-7 TRBV12-5 - -
CASSTAGTGGITQYF TGTGCCAGTAGTACAGCCGGGACAGGGGGAATTACGCAGTATTTT TRBJ2-3 TRBV19 - TRBD1
CASSILIGRRETGELFF TGTGCCAGTAGTATATTAATTGGGCGCAGGGAGACCGGGGAGCTGTTTTTT TRBJ2-2 TRBV19 - -
CASSYSTGPQHF TGTGCCAGCAGTTACTCGACGGGGCCCCAGCATTTT TRBJ1-5 TRBV6-5 - -
CASSELTDSAETQYF TGTGCCAGCAGTGAACTAACCGACTCGGCCGAGACCCAGTACTTC TRBJ2-5 TRBV6-1 - -
CASRGAPGGRYEQYF TGTGCCAGCAGGGGGGCCCCGGGGGGCCGCTACGAGCAGTACTTC TRBJ2-7 TRBV6-1 - -
CASSMRQGAGEQYF TGCGCCAGCAGCATGCGACAGGGGGCAGGGGAGCAGTACTTC TRBJ2-7 TRBV5-1 - TRBD1
CASSVGGRYPYEQYF TGTGCCAGCAGCGTAGGAGGAAGGTACCCCTACGAGCAGTACTTC TRBJ2-7 TRBV9 - -
CASSTPTHRVEQFF TGTGCCAGCAGCACCCCGACGCACAGGGTTGAGCAGTTCTTC TRBJ2-1 TRBV5-5 - -
CSDGSSYEQYF TGCAGTGACGGGAGCTCCTACGAGCAGTACTTC TRBJ2-7 TRBV20-1 - -